A single sample gave rise to the 2 T cell receptor beta chains below, sequenced in a study of vaccination and CD4 T cells after COVID-19 (dated by TCRdb to between 2021 and 2024). Sample treatment or condition, as interpreted from the label and publication: approximately nine-day PBMC culture with coronavirus spike peptide pools or control peptides (ViraFEST assay). The protocol used for the library was PCR. Sequenced on an Illumina iSeq 100. TCR sequencing of DNA from cultured CD4+ T cells used the Oncomine TCR Beta short-read assay at the Johns Hopkins FTIC core. Using fastp trimming at Q25 and MiXCR clonotype assembly, TCRdb reanalyzed the public sequencing data and kept in-frame beta chains. Rows are unified per CDR3 protein, each entry keeping the most common DNA and genes. This sample comprises over 20,000 distinct CDR3 sequences, under 55% of them detected only once. Around 4.2% of the sample comes from the top ten.

Their antigens remain unidentified. Sequencing was carried out using CD4+ T cells from blood, cultured in vitro. The receptor set was obtained from a human donor who had recovered from COVID-19.

The gene calls are TRBV24-1 and TRBJ1-5, with a weak D call TRBD1 (5 bases). The CDR3 has 14 amino acids. The V gene's germline CDR1 is KGHDR and CDR2 SFDVKD. V lost 4 bases and J 6 bases, leaving 12 bases between the germline ends. The CDR3 is CATSETGEGQPQHF. DNA for the CDR3: TGTGCCACCAGTGAGACGGGGGAGGGTCAGCCCCAGCATTTT.

The V and J genes are TRBV6-1 and TRBJ2-7; the D call may be TRBD1 or TRBD2 (6 bases each). Trimming removed 6 bases at V and 2 bases at J, with 14 bases between. CDR3 length equals 14 residues. Germline V lookup: CDR1 MNHNS, CDR2 SASEGT. CDR3 in DNA: TGTGCCAGCAGGGACTACAGGGCTGCCTACGAGCAGTACTTC. Encoded protein: CASRDYRAAYEQYF.